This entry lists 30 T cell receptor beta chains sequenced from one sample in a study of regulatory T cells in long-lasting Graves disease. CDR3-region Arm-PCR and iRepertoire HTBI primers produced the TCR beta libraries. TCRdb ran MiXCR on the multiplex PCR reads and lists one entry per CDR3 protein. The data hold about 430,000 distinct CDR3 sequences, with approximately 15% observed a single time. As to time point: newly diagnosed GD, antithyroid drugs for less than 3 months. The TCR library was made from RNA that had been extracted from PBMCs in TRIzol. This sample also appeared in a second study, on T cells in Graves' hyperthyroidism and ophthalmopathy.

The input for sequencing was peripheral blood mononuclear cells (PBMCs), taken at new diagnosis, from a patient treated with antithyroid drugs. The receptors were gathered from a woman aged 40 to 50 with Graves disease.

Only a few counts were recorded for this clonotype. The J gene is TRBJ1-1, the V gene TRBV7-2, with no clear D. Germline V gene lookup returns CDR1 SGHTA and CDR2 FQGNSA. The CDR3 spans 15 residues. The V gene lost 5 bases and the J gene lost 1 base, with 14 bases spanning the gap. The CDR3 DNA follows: TGTGCCAGCAGCCGCGTCCGGCGGACGAACACTGAAGCTTTCTTT. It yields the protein CASSRVRRTNTEAFF.

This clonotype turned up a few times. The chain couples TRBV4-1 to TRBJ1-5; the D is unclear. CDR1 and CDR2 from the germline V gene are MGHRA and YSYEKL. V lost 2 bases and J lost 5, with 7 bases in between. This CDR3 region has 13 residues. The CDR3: CASSQRNYQPQHF. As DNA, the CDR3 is TGCGCCAGCAGCCAACGAAACTATCAGCCCCAGCATTTT.

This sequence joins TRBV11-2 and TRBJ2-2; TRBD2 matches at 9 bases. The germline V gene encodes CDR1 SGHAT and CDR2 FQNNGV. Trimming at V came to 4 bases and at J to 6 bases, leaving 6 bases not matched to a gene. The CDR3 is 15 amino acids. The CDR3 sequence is CASSSLAGVSGELFF. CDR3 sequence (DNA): TGTGCCAGCAGCTCCTTAGCGGGGGTTTCCGGGGAGCTGTTTTTT.

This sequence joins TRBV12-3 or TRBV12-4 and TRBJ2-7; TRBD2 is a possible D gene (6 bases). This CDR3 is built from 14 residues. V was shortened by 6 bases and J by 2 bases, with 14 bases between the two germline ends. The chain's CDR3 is CASSSAGRTYEQYF. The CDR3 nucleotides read TGTGCCAGCAGCTCAGCGGGCCGAACCTACGAGCAGTACTTC.

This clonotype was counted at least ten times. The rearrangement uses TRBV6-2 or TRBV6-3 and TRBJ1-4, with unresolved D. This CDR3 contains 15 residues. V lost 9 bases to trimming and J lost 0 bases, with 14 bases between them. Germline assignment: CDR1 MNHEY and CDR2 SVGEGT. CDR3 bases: TGTGCCAGTACGTGGGCGGCAGCAACTAATGAAAAACTGTTTTTT. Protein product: CASTWAAATNEKLFF.

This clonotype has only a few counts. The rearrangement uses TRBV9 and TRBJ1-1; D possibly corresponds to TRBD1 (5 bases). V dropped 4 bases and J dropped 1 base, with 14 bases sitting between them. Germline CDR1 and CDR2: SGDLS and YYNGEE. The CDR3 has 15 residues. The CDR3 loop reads CASSLLGGGNTEAFF. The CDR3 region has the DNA TGTGCCAGCAGCCTTCTTGGGGGGGGGAACACTGAAGCTTTCTTT. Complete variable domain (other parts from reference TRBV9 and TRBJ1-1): DSGVTQTPKHLITATGQRVTLRCSPRSGDLSVYWYQQSLDQGLQFLIQYYNGEERAKGNILERFSAQQFPDLHSELNLSSLELGDSALYFCASSLLGGGNTEAFFGQGTRLTVV.

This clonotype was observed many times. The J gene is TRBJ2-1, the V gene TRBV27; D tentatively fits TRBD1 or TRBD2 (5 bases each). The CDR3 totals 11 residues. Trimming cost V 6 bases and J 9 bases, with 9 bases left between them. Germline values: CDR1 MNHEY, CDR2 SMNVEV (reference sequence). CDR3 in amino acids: CASSPGSEQFF. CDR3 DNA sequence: TGTGCCAGCAGCCCAGGGAGTGAGCAGTTCTTC.

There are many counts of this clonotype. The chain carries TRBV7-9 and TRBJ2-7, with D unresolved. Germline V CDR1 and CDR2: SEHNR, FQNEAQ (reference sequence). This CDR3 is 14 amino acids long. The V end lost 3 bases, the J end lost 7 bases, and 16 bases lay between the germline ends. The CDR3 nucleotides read TGTGCCAGCAGCTTTGGTAGCCCTACCAGGGAGCAGTACTTC. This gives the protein CASSFGSPTREQYF. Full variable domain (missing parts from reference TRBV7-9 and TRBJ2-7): DTGVSQNPRHKITKRGQNVTFRCDPISEHNRLYWYRQTLGQGPEFLTYFQNEAQLEKSRLLSDRFSAERPKGSFSTLEIQRTEQGDSAMYLCASSFGSPTREQYFGPGTRLTVT.

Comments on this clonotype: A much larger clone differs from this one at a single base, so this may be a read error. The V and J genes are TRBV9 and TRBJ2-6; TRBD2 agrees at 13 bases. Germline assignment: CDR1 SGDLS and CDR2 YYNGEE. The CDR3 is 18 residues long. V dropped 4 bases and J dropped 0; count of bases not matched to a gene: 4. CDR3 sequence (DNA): TGTGCCAGCAGCCCTCGACTAGCGGGGGGCTCTGGGGCCAACGTCCTGACTTTC. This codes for CASSPRLAGGSGANVLTF. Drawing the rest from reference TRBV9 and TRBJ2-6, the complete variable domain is DSGVTQTPKHLITATGQRVTLRCSPRSGDLSVYWYQQSLDQGLQFLIQYYNGEERAKGNILERFSAQQFPDLHSELNLSSLELGDSALYFCASSPRLAGGSGANVLTFGAGSRLTVL.

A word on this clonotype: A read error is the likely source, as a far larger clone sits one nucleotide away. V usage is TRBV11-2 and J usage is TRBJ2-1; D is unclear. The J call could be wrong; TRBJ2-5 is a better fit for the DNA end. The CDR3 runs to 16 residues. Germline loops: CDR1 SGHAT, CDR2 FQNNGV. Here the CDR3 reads CASSLGNRSPIGTQYF. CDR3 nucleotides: TGTGCCAGCAGCTTAGGGAACCGGTCCCCTATAGGGACCCAGTACTTC.

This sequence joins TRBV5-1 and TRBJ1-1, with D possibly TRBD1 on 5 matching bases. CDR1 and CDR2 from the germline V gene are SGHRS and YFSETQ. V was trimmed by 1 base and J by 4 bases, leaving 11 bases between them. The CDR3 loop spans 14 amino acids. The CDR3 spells CASSLSTESTEAFF. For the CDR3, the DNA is TGCGCCAGCAGCTTGTCGACAGAGAGCACTGAAGCTTTCTTT.

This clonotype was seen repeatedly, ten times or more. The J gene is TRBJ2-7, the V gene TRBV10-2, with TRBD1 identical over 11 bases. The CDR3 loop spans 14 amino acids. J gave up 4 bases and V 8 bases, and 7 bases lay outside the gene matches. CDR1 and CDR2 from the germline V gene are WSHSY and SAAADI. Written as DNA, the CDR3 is TGCGCCAGCCTCCGGGACAGGGGGTGGTACGAGCAGTACTTC. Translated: CASLRDRGWYEQYF.

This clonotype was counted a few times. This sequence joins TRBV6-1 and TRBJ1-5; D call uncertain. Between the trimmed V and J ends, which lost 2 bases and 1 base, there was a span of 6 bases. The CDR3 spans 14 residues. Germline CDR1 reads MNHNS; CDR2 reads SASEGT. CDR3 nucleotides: TGTGCCAGCAGTGAAATCGGGAGCAATCAGCCCCAGCATTTT. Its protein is CASSEIGSNQPQHF.

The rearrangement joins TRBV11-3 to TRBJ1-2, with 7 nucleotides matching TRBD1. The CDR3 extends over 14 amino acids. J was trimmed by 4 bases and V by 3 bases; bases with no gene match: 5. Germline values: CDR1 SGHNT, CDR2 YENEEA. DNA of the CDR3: TGTGCCAGCAGCTTTCCGGGACAGTCCTATGGCTACACCTTC. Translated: CASSFPGQSYGYTF. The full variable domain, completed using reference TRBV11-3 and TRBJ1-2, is EAGVVQSPRYKIIEKKQPVAFWCNPISGHNTLYWYLQNLGQGPELLIRYENEEAVDDSQLPKDRFSAERLKGVDSTLKIQPAELGDSAVYLCASSFPGQSYGYTFGSGTRLTVV.

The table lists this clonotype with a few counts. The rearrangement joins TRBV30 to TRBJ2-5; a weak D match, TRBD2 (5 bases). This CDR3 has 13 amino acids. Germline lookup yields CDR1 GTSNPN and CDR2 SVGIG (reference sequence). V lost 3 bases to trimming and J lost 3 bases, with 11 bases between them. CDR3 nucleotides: TGTGCCTGGAGGAGGGTGACGGAAGAGACCCAGTACTTC. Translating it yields CAWRRVTEETQYF.

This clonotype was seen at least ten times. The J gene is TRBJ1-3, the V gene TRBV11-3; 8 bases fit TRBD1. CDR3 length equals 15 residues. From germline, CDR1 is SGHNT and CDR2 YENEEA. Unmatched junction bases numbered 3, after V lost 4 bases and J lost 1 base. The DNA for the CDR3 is TGTGCCAGCAGCTCGGACAGGGAATCTGGAAACACCATATATTTT. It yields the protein CASSSDRESGNTIYF.

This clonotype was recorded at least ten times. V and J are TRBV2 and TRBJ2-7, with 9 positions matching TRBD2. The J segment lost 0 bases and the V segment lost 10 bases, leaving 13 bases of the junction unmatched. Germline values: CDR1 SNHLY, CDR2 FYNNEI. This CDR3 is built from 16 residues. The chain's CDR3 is CATAQDSGSPSYEQYF. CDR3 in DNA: TGTGCCACCGCACAAGATAGCGGGAGCCCCTCCTACGAGCAGTACTTC.

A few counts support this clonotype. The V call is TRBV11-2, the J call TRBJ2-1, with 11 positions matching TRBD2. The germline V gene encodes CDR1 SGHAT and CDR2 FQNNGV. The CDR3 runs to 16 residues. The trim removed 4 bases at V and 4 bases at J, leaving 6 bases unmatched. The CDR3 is CASSSRGTSGYNEQFF. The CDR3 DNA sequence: TGTGCCAGCAGCTCTAGAGGGACTAGCGGTTACAATGAGCAGTTCTTC.

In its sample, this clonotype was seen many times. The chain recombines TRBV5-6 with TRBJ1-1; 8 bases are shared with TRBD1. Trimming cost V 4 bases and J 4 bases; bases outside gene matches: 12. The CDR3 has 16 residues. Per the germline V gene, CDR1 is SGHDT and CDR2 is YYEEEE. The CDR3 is CASSQGRQGWTTEAFF. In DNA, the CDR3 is TGTGCCAGCAGCCAAGGAAGACAGGGGTGGACCACTGAAGCTTTCTTT.

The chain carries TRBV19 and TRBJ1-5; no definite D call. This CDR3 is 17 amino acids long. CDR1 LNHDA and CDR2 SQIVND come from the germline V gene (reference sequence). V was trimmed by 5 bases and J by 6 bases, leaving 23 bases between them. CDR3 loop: CASSSETGLPVGQPQHF. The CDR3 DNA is TGTGCCAGTAGTTCGGAAACCGGGCTCCCGGTCGGTCAGCCCCAGCATTTT.

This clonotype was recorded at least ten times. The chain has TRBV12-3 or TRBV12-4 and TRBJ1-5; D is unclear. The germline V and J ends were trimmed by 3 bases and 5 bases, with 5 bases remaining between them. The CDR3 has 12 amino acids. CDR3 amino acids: CASSFTDQPQHF. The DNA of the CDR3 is TGTGCCAGCAGTTTTACAGATCAGCCCCAGCATTTT.

CDR3 sequence: CATSRSRGSYGYTF. CDR3 bases: TGTGCCACCAGCAGATCCAGGGGTTCTTATGGCTACACCTTC. The chain uses TRBV15 and TRBJ1-2, with a possible D match to TRBD1 (6 bases). The CDR3 loop spans 14 amino acids. Germline CDR1 and CDR2: LNHNV and YYDKDF (reference sequence). Trimming shortened V by 2 bases and J by 5 bases, and 12 bases separated the two germline ends.

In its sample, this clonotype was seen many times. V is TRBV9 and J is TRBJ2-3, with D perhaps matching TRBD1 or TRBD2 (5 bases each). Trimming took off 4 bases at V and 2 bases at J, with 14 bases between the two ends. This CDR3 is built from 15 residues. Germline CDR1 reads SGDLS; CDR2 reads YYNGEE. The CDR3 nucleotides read TGTGCCAGCAGCCCCCTTCGGGGCAACACAGATACGCAGTATTTT. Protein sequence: CASSPLRGNTDTQYF.

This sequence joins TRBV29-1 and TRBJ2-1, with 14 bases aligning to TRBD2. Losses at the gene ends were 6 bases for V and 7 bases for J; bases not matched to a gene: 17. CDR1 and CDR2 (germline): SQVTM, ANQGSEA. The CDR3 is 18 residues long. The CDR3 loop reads CSVDPGLAGDLIRNEQFF. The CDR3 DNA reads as TGCAGCGTGGACCCGGGACTAGCGGGAGATTTAATACGGAATGAGCAGTTCTTC.

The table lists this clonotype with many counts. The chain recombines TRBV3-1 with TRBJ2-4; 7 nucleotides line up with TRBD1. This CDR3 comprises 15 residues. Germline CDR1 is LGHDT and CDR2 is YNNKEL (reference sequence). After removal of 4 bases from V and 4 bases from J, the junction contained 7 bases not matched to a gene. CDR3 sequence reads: CASSRKGQRKNIQYF. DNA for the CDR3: TGTGCCAGCAGCCGCAAGGGACAGCGAAAAAACATTCAGTACTTC.

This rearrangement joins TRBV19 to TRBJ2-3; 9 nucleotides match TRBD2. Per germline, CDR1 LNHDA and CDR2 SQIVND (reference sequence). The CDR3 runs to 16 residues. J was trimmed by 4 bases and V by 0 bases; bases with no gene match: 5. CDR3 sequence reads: CASSIELAGSPDTQYF. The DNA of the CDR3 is TGTGCCAGTAGTATAGAGCTAGCGGGGTCCCCAGATACGCAGTATTTT.

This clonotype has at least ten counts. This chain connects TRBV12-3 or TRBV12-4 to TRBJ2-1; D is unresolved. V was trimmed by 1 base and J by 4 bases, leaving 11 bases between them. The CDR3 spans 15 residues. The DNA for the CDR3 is TGTGCCAGCAGTTTAGTCTCACGCCCATACAATGAGCAGTTCTTC. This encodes CASSLVSRPYNEQFF.

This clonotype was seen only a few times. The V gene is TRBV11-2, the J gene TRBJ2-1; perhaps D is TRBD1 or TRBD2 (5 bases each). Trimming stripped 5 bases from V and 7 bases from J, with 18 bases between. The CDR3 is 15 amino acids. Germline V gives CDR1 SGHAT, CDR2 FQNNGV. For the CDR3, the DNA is TGTGCCAGCAGCCGACAGCAGGCTAGCAATAATGAGCAGTTCTTC. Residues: CASSRQQASNNEQFF.

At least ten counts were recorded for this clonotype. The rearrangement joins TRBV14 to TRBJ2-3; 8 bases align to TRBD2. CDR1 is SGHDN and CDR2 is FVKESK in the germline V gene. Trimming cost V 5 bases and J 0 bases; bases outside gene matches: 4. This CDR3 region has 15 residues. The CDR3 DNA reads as TGTGCCAGCAGCTCGGCTAGCGGGAGCACAGATACGCAGTATTTT. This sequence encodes CASSSASGSTDTQYF. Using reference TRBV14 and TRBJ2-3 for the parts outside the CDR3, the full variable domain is EAGVTQFPSHSVIEKGQTVTLRCDPISGHDNLYWYRRVMGKEIKFLLHFVKESKQDESGMPNNRFLAERTGGTYSTLKVQPAELEDSGVYFCASSSASGSTDTQYFGPGTRLTVL.

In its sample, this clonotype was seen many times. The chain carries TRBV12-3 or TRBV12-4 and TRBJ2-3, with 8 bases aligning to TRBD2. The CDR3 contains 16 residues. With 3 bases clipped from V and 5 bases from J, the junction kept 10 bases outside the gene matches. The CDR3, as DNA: TGTGCCAGCAGTTTCAAGCGGGAGACGTTGGGAGATACGCAGTATTTT. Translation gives CASSFKRETLGDTQYF.